What follows are 29 T cell receptor beta chains derived from one specimen sequenced in a study of cytomegalovirus exposure and HLA in healthy donors listed by TCRdb under 2017. Libraries were prepared through the immunoSEQ multiplex PCR assay. For the multiplex PCR, a mixture combining 60 forward primers for TCR Vbeta segments and 13 reverse primers for TCR Jbeta segments was used. The immuneACCESS repertoire file appears here via TCRdb, limited to in-frame rearrangements. These files lack a portion of the clones; in checked studies, under half of the deficit traces to unresolved V genes, and the cause of the others is not known. The sample table lists about 140,000 clones, around three quarters of them with a count of one. The ten largest make up more than 0.75% of the sample. Sequencing was performed on PBMCs. The receptors shown here come from a man aged 18 to 35 in good health and CMV-seronegative.

The chain has TRBV2 and TRBJ2-5; a weak D match, TRBD1 (7 bases). CDR3 size: 13 residues. CDR1 and CDR2 from the germline V gene are SNHLY and FYNNEI. Trimming took 8 bases from V and 1 from J, leaving 11 bases between them. CDR3 in amino acids: CASHRGGQETQYF. The CDR3 region has the DNA TGTGCCAGCCACAGGGGAGGCCAAGAGACCCAGTACTTC.

The V and J genes are TRBV5-8 and TRBJ2-1; maybe TRBD1 (6 bases). Germline CDR1 reads SGHTS; CDR2 reads YDEGEE. V was shortened by 3 bases and J by 9 bases, with 22 bases between the two germline ends. The CDR3 runs to 16 residues. The CDR3 sequence is CASSSPLGQGSGEQFF. The CDR3 DNA reads as TGTGCCAGCAGCTCCCCCTTGGGGCAGGGGAGCGGTGAGCAGTTCTTC.

The genes are TRBV7-6 and TRBJ2-5; no reliable D call. Germline V gives CDR1 SGHVS, CDR2 FNYEAQ. The CDR3 has 13 residues. Between the trimmed V and J ends, which lost 5 bases and 2 bases, there was a span of 9 bases. The CDR3 region is CASSPSPQETQYF. The CDR3 nucleotides are TGTGCCAGCAGCCCGAGCCCTCAAGAGACCCAGTACTTC.

The chain employs TRBV30 and TRBJ1-2, with unresolved D. The CDR3 runs 13 residues. Germline V gives CDR1 GTSNPN, CDR2 SVGIG (reference sequence). The V end was cut by 1 base, the J end by 2 bases, with 8 bases between. CDR3 loop: CAWSGSRNYGYTF. CDR3 nucleotides: TGTGCCTGGAGTGGGTCCCGGAACTATGGCTACACCTTC.

This chain joins TRBV10-3 and TRBJ2-2; possible D gene TRBD1, 5 bases. Looked up from germline, CDR1 is ENHRY and CDR2 is SYGVKD. CDR3 size: 15 residues. V was cut by 3 bases and J by 3 bases, with 11 bases left in between. Here the CDR3 reads CAISDYTGHTGELFF. Written as DNA, the CDR3 is TGTGCCATCAGTGACTACACAGGCCACACCGGGGAGCTGTTTTTT.

The chain is built from TRBV6-5 and TRBJ2-5; TRBD1 matches at 8 bases. The J call is in doubt because the DNA end fits TRBJ2-7 better. The CDR3 covers 13 residues. The germline CDR1 and CDR2 sequences are MNHEY and SVGAGI. The CDR3: CASTEDRGYEQYF. As DNA, the CDR3 is TGTGCCAGCACCGAAGACAGGGGATACGAGCAGTACTTC.

CDR3 nucleotides: TGTGCCATCAGTGACCCGGGACAGAACTACGAGCAGTACTTC. Translating gives CAISDPGQNYEQYF. This chain uses TRBV10-3 with TRBJ2-7; TRBD1 matches at 7 bases. This CDR3 has 14 residues. The V gene's germline CDR1 is ENHRY and CDR2 SYGVKD. Germline trimming cut 3 bases from V and 3 bases from J; bases unmatched to any gene: 5.

The chain is built from TRBV7-2 and TRBJ1-6, with D maybe TRBD1 (5 bases). Trimming shortened V by 6 bases and J by 9 bases, and 15 bases separated the two germline ends. CDR3 length equals 14 residues. CDR1 is SGHTA and CDR2 is FQGNSA in the germline V gene. The CDR3 spells CASSPGQVPSPLHF. CDR3 nucleotides: TGTGCCAGCAGTCCTGGACAAGTACCTTCACCCCTCCACTTT. The complete variable domain, with remaining parts taken from reference TRBV7-2 and TRBJ1-6, reads GAGVSQSPSNKVTEKGKDVELRCDPISGHTALYWYRQSLGQGLEFLIYFQGNSAPDKSGLPSDRFSAERTGGSVSTLTIQRTQQEDSAVYLCASSPGQVPSPLHFGNGTRLTVT.

The rearrangement joins TRBV25-1 to TRBJ2-7; D is unresolved. V was trimmed by 4 bases and J by 4 bases, leaving 5 bases between them. Germline V gene data show CDR1 as MGHDK and CDR2 as SYGVNS. The CDR3 contains 11 residues. The CDR3 DNA is TGTGCCAGCAGTGTCGGGTACGAGCAGTACTTC. It specifies CASSVGYEQYF.

V usage is TRBV15 and J usage is TRBJ1-2; TRBD1 agrees at 7 bases. Germline values: CDR1 LNHNV, CDR2 YYDKDF (reference sequence). V was pared by 5 bases and J by 0 bases, with 9 bases of the junction left unmatched. The CDR3 has 16 amino acids. This CDR3 reads CATSGEGGKANYGYTF. CDR3 bases: TGTGCCACCAGCGGGGAAGGGGGCAAGGCTAACTATGGCTACACCTTC.

The V gene is TRBV9, the J gene TRBJ2-5, with TRBD1 identical over 8 bases. The V segment lost 0 bases and the J segment 3 bases; nucleotides outside the gene matches: 7. The CDR3 has 16 amino acids. In germline, CDR1 is SGDLS, CDR2 YYNGEE. Written as DNA, the CDR3 is TGTGCCAGCAGCGTAGGCAGGGGGCGGCTCAAAGAGACCCAGTACTTC. Translated: CASSVGRGRLKETQYF.

CDR3 sequence (DNA): TGTGCCACCAGAGCGGGGCAGGGCCTAGGTATAATTCAGTACTTC. Encoded protein: CATRAGQGLGIIQYF. The chain uses TRBV15 and TRBJ2-4, with 7 bases that match TRBD2. Germline lookup yields CDR1 LNHNV and CDR2 YYDKDF (reference sequence). V was pared by 6 bases and J by 10 bases, with 15 bases of the junction left unmatched. The CDR3 extends over 15 amino acids.

The genes are TRBV9 and TRBJ2-1; 7 nucleotides match TRBD1. The CDR3 consists of 16 residues. J lost 6 bases, V lost 3 bases, and 12 bases had no gene match. Germline loops: CDR1 SGDLS, CDR2 YYNGEE. The CDR3 DNA reads TGTGCCAGCAGCGAACAGGGGACCCTCCGCGGCAATGAGCAGTTCTTC. This translates into CASSEQGTLRGNEQFF.

V and J are TRBV12-5 and TRBJ2-3; no reliable D call. The length of the CDR3 is 15 residues. Germline values: CDR1 LGHNT, CDR2 FRNRAP. With 7 bases removed from V and 0 bases from J, the gap between germline ends came to 14 bases. CDR3 coding DNA: TGTGCTAGTGCCCCTTCGCGACTGAGCACAGATACGCAGTATTTT. This gives the protein CASAPSRLSTDTQYF.

V is TRBV12-5 and J is TRBJ2-3, with TRBD2 matching 8 bases. Germline CDR1 reads LGHNT; CDR2 reads FRNRAP. J was trimmed by 4 bases and V by 6 bases; bases with no gene match: 9. The CDR3 covers 15 residues. The CDR3 reads CASGPGLVIADTQYF. In DNA form, the CDR3 reads TGTGCTAGTGGACCGGGACTAGTAATTGCAGATACGCAGTATTTT.

The chain couples TRBV7-2 to TRBJ1-1; D ambiguous. Germline V CDR1 and CDR2: SGHTA, FQGNSA. The CDR3 consists of 13 residues. Trimming stripped 2 bases from V and 0 bases from J, with 4 bases between. The CDR3 coding sequence is TGTGCCAGCAGCTTATCGTTGAACACTGAAGCTTTCTTT. Its translation is CASSLSLNTEAFF.

This sequence joins TRBV7-6 and TRBJ2-7; D remains unclear. Per germline, CDR1 SGHVS and CDR2 FNYEAQ. V was trimmed by 1 base and J by 0 bases, leaving 10 bases between them. There are 15 residues in the CDR3. CDR3 in amino acids: CASSLDSSSSYEQYF. CDR3 nucleotide sequence: TGTGCCAGCAGCTTAGACAGTTCGAGCTCCTACGAGCAGTACTTC.

Concerning this clone: Mismatch with germline at one junction end may stem from a read error. V usage is TRBV7-7 and J usage is TRBJ2-7, with 9 bases lining up with TRBD1. The CDR3 runs to 15 residues. Germline CDR1 SSHAT, CDR2 FNYEAQ (reference sequence). CDR3 region: CASSFRTGGAYEQYF. The CDR3 DNA reads TGTGCTAGCAGCTTTCGCACAGGGGGCGCGTACGAGCAGTACTTC.

V and J are TRBV27 and TRBJ2-4; tentative D call: TRBD1 (6 bases). CDR3 length: 15 residues. Trimming removed 3 bases from V and 6 bases from J, with 15 bases in between. Germline CDR1 MNHEY, CDR2 SMNVEV (reference sequence). The CDR3 nucleotides read TGTGCCAGCAGTTTTGTGGGGGCGAGGCCAAACATTCAGTACTTC. It yields the protein CASSFVGARPNIQYF.

The chain is built from TRBV10-3 and TRBJ1-2; D is uncertain. CDR1 and CDR2 from the germline V gene are ENHRY and SYGVKD. The ends were cut back, 3 bases at V and 2 bases at J, with 7 bases in the middle. The CDR3 spans 13 residues. CDR3 in DNA: TGTGCCATCAGTGAACAAACGAACTATGGCTACACCTTC. It is translated as CAISEQTNYGYTF.

This clone was seen only a few times. The V call is TRBV6-5, the J call TRBJ1-4, with D uncertain. The CDR3 is 14 residues long. Deletions cut 0 bases from V and 1 base from J, with 3 bases between. The germline gives CDR1 MNHEY, CDR2 SVGAGI. CDR3: CASSYSGTNEKLFF. The CDR3 DNA is TGTGCCAGCAGTTACTCCGGAACTAATGAAAAACTGTTTTTT.

J is TRBJ2-7 and V is TRBV28; 12 bases map to TRBD2. Germline V CDR1 and CDR2: MDHEN, SYDVKM. After removal of 6 bases from V and 5 bases from J, the junction contained 14 bases not matched to a gene. The CDR3 totals 17 residues. The CDR3 nucleotides are TGTGCCAGCAGCCCTCCGGGACTAGCGGGTCTTTTCGACGAGCAGTACTTC. Translation gives CASSPPGLAGLFDEQYF.

The genes are TRBV11-2 and TRBJ1-2; D possibly corresponds to TRBD1 (5 bases). V was trimmed by 5 bases and J by 5 bases, leaving 18 bases between them. Germline CDR1 SGHAT, CDR2 FQNNGV. This CDR3 comprises 15 residues. CDR3 sequence (DNA): TGTGCCAGCAGCCCCCCAAGGGGCAGTCCTTATGGCTACACCTTC. Its translation: CASSPPRGSPYGYTF.

V and J are TRBV30 and TRBJ1-6, with 8 bases aligning to TRBD1. The CDR3 extends over 12 amino acids. Germline-derived CDR1 and CDR2 are GTSNPN and SVGIG (reference sequence). V was pared by 1 base and J by 13 bases, with 3 bases of the junction left unmatched. The CDR3 sequence is CAWSAGQGPLHF. DNA of the CDR3: TGTGCCTGGAGTGCAGGACAGGGCCCCCTCCACTTT.

This clone was observed a handful of times. The genes are TRBV27 and TRBJ2-1; a weak D match, TRBD1 (6 bases). This CDR3 has 11 amino acids. Deletions cut 6 bases from V and 10 bases from J, with 10 bases between. Germline V gene sequence: CDR1 MNHEY, CDR2 SMNVEV (reference sequence). The CDR3 spells CASRITGEQFF. The CDR3 nucleotides are TGTGCCAGCAGAATAACAGGGGAGCAGTTCTTC.

The rearrangement links TRBV5-1 to TRBJ2-7, with 7 bases matching TRBD1. The J segment lost 7 bases and the V segment lost 3 bases, leaving 10 bases of the junction unmatched. The germline V gene encodes CDR1 SGHRS and CDR2 YFSETQ. This CDR3 has 14 amino acids. The chain's CDR3 is CASSYWGQLQEQYF. The CDR3, as DNA: TGCGCCAGCAGCTACTGGGGACAGCTACAGGAGCAGTACTTC.

The J gene is TRBJ2-5, the V gene TRBV9; D perhaps matches TRBD1 (7 bases). The J call is uncertain, as TRBJ2-7 better fits the DNA end. Germline CDR1 is SGDLS and CDR2 is YYNGEE. The CDR3 has 16 amino acids. The CDR3 is CASSHDMQGGPYEQYF. The CDR3 DNA is TGTGCCAGCAGCCACGATATGCAGGGGGGCCCATACGAGCAGTACTTC.

Here the CDR3 DNA reads TGTGCCAGCAGTTCCCTGACAGGCGAATATAACTATGGCTACACCTTC. Protein product: CASSSLTGEYNYGYTF. This chain links TRBV27 with TRBJ1-2, with D perhaps TRBD1 (6 bases). The CDR3 loop spans 16 amino acids. V lost 4 bases and J lost 1, with 16 bases in between. The germline V gene has CDR1 MNHEY and CDR2 SMNVEV (reference sequence).

The rearrangement joins TRBV6-5 to TRBJ1-4; TRBD1 aligns across 10 bases. There are 14 residues in the CDR3. After removal of 5 bases from V and 8 bases from J, the junction contained 5 bases not matched to a gene. Per the germline V gene, CDR1 is MNHEY and CDR2 is SVGAGI. This CDR3 reads CASSKTGGLEKLFF. The CDR3 nucleotides are TGTGCCAGCAGTAAGACAGGGGGCCTCGAAAAACTGTTTTTT.